This TCR beta chain was identified in a study of T cell repertoires in cytomegalovirus infection. V was pared by 6 bases and J by 7 bases, with 13 bases between. Germline CDR1 reads MGHRA; CDR2 reads YSYEKL. The CDR3 covers 13 residues. About this clonotype itself: The antigen is undetermined.

TCRdb reprocessed the reads with MiXCR, giving one entry per CDR3 protein. The data contain about 470,000 distinct CDR3 sequences, roughly 46% of them singletons. This specimen consisted of cultured PBMCs, obtained from culture after CMV antigen stimulation. The sequence came from a human donor in good health (CMV status not recorded). Some clones in this sample may be carry-over from other donors' samples. The chain recombines TRBV4-1 with TRBJ1-5; D is unresolved. CDR3 DNA: TGCGCCAGCAGATGGAAGGGTCCCCAGCCCCAGCATTTT. Protein: CASRWKGPQPQHF.